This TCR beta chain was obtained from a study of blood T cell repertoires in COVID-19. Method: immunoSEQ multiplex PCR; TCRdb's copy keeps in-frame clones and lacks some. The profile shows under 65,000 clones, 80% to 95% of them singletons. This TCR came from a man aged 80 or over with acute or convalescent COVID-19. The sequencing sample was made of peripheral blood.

In DNA form, the CDR3 reads TGTGCCATCAGTGGCACTAGCGGAGGAGATACGCAGTATTTT. Residues: CAISGTSGGDTQYF. The chain carries TRBV10-3 and TRBJ2-3, with TRBD2 matching 8 bases. The V segment lost 4 bases and the J segment 5 bases; nucleotides outside the gene matches: 5. Germline CDR1 and CDR2: ENHRY and SYGVKD. CDR3 length: 14 amino acids.